The clone carrying this T cell receptor (beta chain) was seen a handful of times. Its antigen is as yet unknown. The donors, all healthy, were Caucasians living in Russia, aged roughly 6 to 100. Germline V gives CDR1 MNHEY, CDR2 SMNVEV (reference sequence). V lost 5 bases, J lost 0 bases, and 11 bases lay in between. The CDR3 covers 16 residues. The sample belongs to a study of blood T cells in healthy people across ages. Study-level results: TCR beta diversity tracked closely with naive T cell percentage. Donor CMV status, an unknown factor, possibly confounded changes in expanded clonotypes.

A J-beta primer mix and a sample-barcoded 5' primer were used in a second PCR of roughly 7 to 12 cycles. TCRdb reanalysed the 5' RACE reads using MiXCR and keeps one entry per CDR3 protein. The sample carries approximately 1,000,000 distinct CDR3 sequences, more than 30% recorded once. V usage is TRBV27 and J usage is TRBJ1-6; D is unresolved. The source material was blood. The sequence was collected from a man between 18 and 29 years old in good health. The chain's CDR3 is CASSTSSSSYNSPLHF. The CDR3 DNA reads as TGTGCCAGCAGTACTAGCTCAAGCTCCTATAATTCACCCCTCCACTTT.